Presented here are 7 T cell receptor beta chains from one specimen sequenced in a study of control samples from healthy donors and cancer patients. Libraries were prepared by immunoSEQ multiplex PCR; TCRdb keeps only in-frame clonotypes and omits some of them. The sample shows 150,000 to 200,000 clones, over 85% of them seen only once. Sequencing was performed on blood. Receptors were obtained from a man aged 25 to 40 in good health.

This chain links TRBV4-2 with TRBJ2-3, with 13 bases lining up with TRBD2. The junction had 18 bases not matched to a gene; V was cut back by 4 bases and J by 5 bases. The CDR3 runs to 20 residues. CDR1 LGHNA and CDR2 YNFKEQ come from the germline V gene. As DNA, the CDR3 is TGTGCCAGCAGCCTGACACGCGGGACTAGCGGGGCCTCATTCCTAGATACGCAGTATTTT. It specifies CASSLTRGTSGASFLDTQYF.

The chain employs TRBV6-5 and TRBJ2-2; no definite D call. Germline values: CDR1 MNHEY, CDR2 SVGAGI. Deletions cut 8 bases from V and 6 bases from J, with 13 bases between. The CDR3 is made up of 13 amino acids. CDR3 nucleotides: TGTGCCAGCGCCTCCGGTCGGGCCGGGGAGCTGTTTTTT. Translated: CASASGRAGELFF.

CDR3 residues: CASSQTWSTDTQYF. In nucleotides, the CDR3 is TGTGCCAGCAGCCAGACATGGAGCACAGATACGCAGTATTTT. The J gene is TRBJ2-3, the V gene TRBV3-1 (or the pseudogene TRBV3-2), with D hard to call. The CDR3 contains 14 residues. Germline values: CDR1 LGHDT, CDR2 YNNKEL (reference sequence). Trimming stripped 3 bases from V and 0 bases from J, with 7 bases between.

The table lists this clone with a count of one. V is TRBV19 and J is TRBJ1-2, with TRBD1 as a possible D gene (5 bases). In germline, CDR1 is LNHDA, CDR2 SQIVND (reference sequence). Trimming shortened V by 0 bases and J by 4 bases, and 12 bases separated the two germline ends. The CDR3 contains 15 residues. As DNA, the CDR3 is TGTGCCAGTAGTATAGATAACAACAGGCGCTATGGCTACACCTTC. It is translated as CASSIDNNRRYGYTF.

The chain recombines TRBV5-5 with TRBJ2-7; TRBD2 is a possible D gene (5 bases). Germline CDR1 reads SGHKS; CDR2 reads YYEKEE (reference sequence). This CDR3 spans 15 amino acids. V gave up 3 bases and J gave up 3 bases, with 16 bases separating them. This CDR3 is CASSSEDSTDYEQYF. The CDR3, as DNA: TGTGCCAGCAGCTCCGAGGACTCCACCGACTACGAGCAGTACTTC. The full variable domain, with the rest looked up from reference TRBV5-5 and TRBJ2-7, is DAGVTQSPTHLIKTRGQQVTLRCSPISGHKSVSWYQQVLGQGPQFIFQYYEKEERGRGNFPDRFSARQFPNYSSELNVNALLLGDSALYLCASSSEDSTDYEQYFGPGTRLTVT.

This chain joins TRBV14 and TRBJ2-5, with TRBD2 as a possible D gene (6 bases). Per the germline V gene, CDR1 is SGHDN and CDR2 is FVKESK. The V and J ends lost 5 bases and 1 base respectively, with 11 bases between them. CDR3 length: 14 residues. The CDR3 reads CASSELGLQETQYF. The DNA for the CDR3 is TGTGCCAGCAGCGAACTGGGACTCCAAGAGACCCAGTACTTC. Drawing the rest from reference TRBV14 and TRBJ2-5, the complete variable domain is EAGVTQFPSHSVIEKGQTVTLRCDPISGHDNLYWYRRVMGKEIKFLLHFVKESKQDESGMPNNRFLAERTGGTYSTLKVQPAELEDSGVYFCASSELGLQETQYFGPGTRLLVL.

The rearrangement joins TRBV27 to TRBJ1-5, with a possible D match to TRBD1 (5 bases). Germline CDR1 is MNHEY and CDR2 is SMNVEV (reference sequence). Trimming stripped 1 base from V and 6 bases from J, with 10 bases between. The CDR3 has 14 amino acids. In DNA, the CDR3 is TGTGCCAGCAGTTTATGGGTTGGGACTCAGCCCCAGCATTTT. It encodes CASSLWVGTQPQHF.